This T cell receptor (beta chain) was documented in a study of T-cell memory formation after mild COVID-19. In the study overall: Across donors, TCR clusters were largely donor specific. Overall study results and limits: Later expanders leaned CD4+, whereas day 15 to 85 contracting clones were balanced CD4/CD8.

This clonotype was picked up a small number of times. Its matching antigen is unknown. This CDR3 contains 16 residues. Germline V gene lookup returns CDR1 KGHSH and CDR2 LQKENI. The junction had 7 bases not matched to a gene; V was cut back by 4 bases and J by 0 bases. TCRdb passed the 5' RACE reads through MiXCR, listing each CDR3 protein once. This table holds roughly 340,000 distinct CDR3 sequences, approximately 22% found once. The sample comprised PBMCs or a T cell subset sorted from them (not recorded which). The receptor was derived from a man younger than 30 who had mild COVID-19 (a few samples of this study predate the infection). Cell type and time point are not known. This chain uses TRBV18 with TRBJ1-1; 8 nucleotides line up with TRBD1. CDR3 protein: CASSRGQGNMNTEAFF. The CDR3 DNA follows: TGTGCCAGCTCACGCGGACAGGGAAACATGAACACTGAAGCTTTCTTT.